This entry is about one T cell receptor beta chain. What it recognizes is unknown. cDNA reverse transcribed from extracted RNA served as the sequencing template. Libraries were prepared by immunoSEQ multiplex PCR; TCRdb keeps only in-frame clonotypes and omits some of them. The sample shows around 100,000 clones, roughly 56% of them seen only once. This specimen belongs to a study of CD8+ T cells in alopecia areata. Across the study: Oral tofacitinib (5 to 10 mg twice daily) was administered to treated patients.

This sample's treatment: oral pan-JAK inhibitor, 5-10 mg twice daily. Study-wide results and limits: Across lesional scalp, and particularly alopecia totalis/universalis, clonality surpassed that of normal scalp.

V lost 5 bases and J 7 bases, leaving 15 bases between the germline ends. CDR1 is LNHDA and CDR2 is SQIVND in the germline V gene (reference sequence). This CDR3 has 14 amino acids. The sequence was collected from a human donor with alopecia areata. Sample: CD4+ T cells sorted from blood, taken at week 24, from a patient treated with tofacitinib. The chain couples TRBV19 to TRBJ1-3; unclear D gene. Here the CDR3 reads CASSPRTGPNTIYF. The DNA of the CDR3 is TGTGCCAGTAGTCCCCGGACCGGGCCGAACACCATATATTTT.